Each of the 16 T cell receptor beta chains below was sequenced from the same sample in a study of glioma-infiltrating T cells after dendritic cell vaccination. Sequencing used immunoSEQ multiplex PCR; TCRdb keeps in-frame clones, though not all of them. The sample holds about 30,000 clones, 85% to 95% seen once. The specimen comprised blood, sampled before dendritic cell vaccination. Every receptor here comes from a human donor with glioblastoma.

The chain recombines TRBV2 with TRBJ1-2; 11 bases map to TRBD1. The CDR3 is 17 amino acids. With 3 bases clipped from V and 4 bases from J, the junction kept 10 bases outside the gene matches. Germline V gives CDR1 SNHLY, CDR2 FYNNEI. The CDR3 DNA sequence: TGTGCCAGCAGTGATCCTAGGGGACAGGGGGGAGGCTATGGCTACACCTTC. Protein sequence: CASSDPRGQGGGYGYTF.

V is TRBV6-5 and J is TRBJ2-7, with TRBD1 matching over 7 bases. V lost 2 bases to trimming and J lost 4 bases; unmatched junction nucleotides: 11. The germline gives CDR1 MNHEY, CDR2 SVGAGI. This CDR3 spans 16 amino acids. The CDR3 bases are TGTGCCAGCAGTTACACTACCGGGACAGCTGGTTACGAGCAGTACTTC. Its translation: CASSYTTGTAGYEQYF.

The CDR3 DNA is TGTGCCAGCAGCTTAGCGGGCAACACTGAAGCTTTCTTT. It yields the protein CASSLAGNTEAFF. The chain recombines TRBV7-9 with TRBJ1-1, with no clear D. There are 13 residues in the CDR3. The germline V gene has CDR1 SEHNR and CDR2 FQNEAQ (reference sequence). The ends were cut back, 0 bases at V and 2 bases at J, with 4 bases in the middle. Variable domain in full (rest from reference TRBV7-9 and TRBJ1-1): DTGVSQNPRHKITKRGQNVTFRCDPISEHNRLYWYRQTLGQGPEFLTYFQNEAQLEKSRLLSDRFSAERPKGSFSTLEIQRTEQGDSAMYLCASSLAGNTEAFFGQGTRLTVV.

The chain recombines TRBV19 with TRBJ1-1, with 7 bases that match TRBD1. The germline V gene encodes CDR1 LNHDA and CDR2 SQIVND (reference sequence). The CDR3 is made up of 15 amino acids. V lost 6 bases and J lost 0; bases outside the gene matches: 7. The CDR3 protein is CASSRRTGLNTEAFF. For the CDR3, the DNA is TGTGCCAGTAGCCGGAGGACAGGACTGAACACTGAAGCTTTCTTT. Full variable domain (outside the CDR3, taken from reference TRBV19 and TRBJ1-1): DGGITQSPKYLFRKEGQNVTLSCEQNLNHDAMYWYRQDPGQGLRLIYYSQIVNDFQKGDIAEGYSVSREKKESFPLTVTSAQKNPTAFYLCASSRRTGLNTEAFFGQGTRLTVV.

This clone showed up just once. The J gene is TRBJ2-5, the V gene TRBV10-2, with D possibly TRBD2 on 6 matching bases. The ends were cut back, 4 bases at V and 3 bases at J, with 9 bases in the middle. Germline V gene sequence: CDR1 WSHSY, CDR2 SAAADI. The CDR3 has 13 amino acids. The CDR3 here is CASSATSKETQYF. Written as DNA, the CDR3 is TGCGCCAGCAGTGCGACTAGTAAAGAGACCCAGTACTTC.

This clone was counted a single time. A read error may account for a junction end that differs from germline. In the same sample, other DNA sequences code for this CDR3. The chain recombines TRBV14 with TRBJ1-6; the D is unclear. The germline CDR1 and CDR2 sequences are SGHDN and FVKESK. This CDR3 has 15 residues. The CDR3 DNA sequence: TGTGCCAGCAGCCAAGAAGGGCGGAGGAATTCCCCCCTCCACTTT. Translation gives CASSQEGRRNSPLHF.

The CDR3 DNA is TGCGCCAGCAGCCGTCGGACTAGCGGGGAAGGAGGAGAGACCCAGTACTTC. Its translation is CASSRRTSGEGGETQYF. The rearrangement uses TRBV4-1 and TRBJ2-5; TRBD2 matches 12 bases. The CDR3 is 17 amino acids. V gave up 4 bases and J gave up 4 bases; unmatched junction bases: 10. Germline CDR1 and CDR2: MGHRA and YSYEKL.

The rearrangement links TRBV6-1 to TRBJ1-5; a weak D match, TRBD1 (6 bases). Looked up from germline, CDR1 is MNHNS and CDR2 is SASEGT. V shed 8 bases and J shed 4 bases, with 18 bases lying between them. The CDR3 consists of 15 residues. CDR3 amino acids: CASWGGRYGNQPQHF. For the CDR3, the DNA is TGTGCCAGCTGGGGGGGCAGGTATGGAAATCAGCCCCAGCATTTT.

V and J are TRBV27 and TRBJ1-2, with a tentative D call TRBD1 (5 bases). V dropped 0 bases and J dropped 1 base, with 12 bases sitting between them. The CDR3 runs to 16 residues. Germline V lookup: CDR1 MNHEY, CDR2 SMNVEV (reference sequence). The CDR3 loop reads CASSLSPPTVNYGYTF. CDR3 sequence (DNA): TGTGCCAGCAGTTTATCCCCACCGACAGTTAACTATGGCTACACCTTC.

The chain uses TRBV6-1 and TRBJ1-1; the D is unclear. The germline V gene has CDR1 MNHNS and CDR2 SASEGT. This CDR3 spans 11 amino acids. V lost 7 bases and J lost 2, with 5 bases in between. CDR3 residues: CASTRNTEAFF. The CDR3 DNA sequence: TGTGCCAGCACGCGTAACACTGAAGCTTTCTTT.

The gene calls are TRBV29-1 and TRBJ1-1, with D perhaps TRBD1 (6 bases). The CDR3 spans 13 residues. Germline V CDR1 and CDR2: SQVTM, ANQGSEA. Trimming pared 5 bases from V and 0 bases from J, leaving 10 bases between. DNA of the CDR3: TGCAGCGTTAATACAGGGTTGAACACTGAAGCTTTCTTT. It specifies CSVNTGLNTEAFF.

The J gene is TRBJ1-2, the V gene TRBV30; D gene uncertain. The CDR3 has 12 residues. Germline-derived CDR1 and CDR2 are GTSNPN and SVGIG (reference sequence). The V and J ends lost 0 bases and 5 bases respectively, with 7 bases between them. The CDR3 protein is CAWSVSGYGYTF. CDR3 bases: TGTGCCTGGAGTGTTTCGGGGTATGGCTACACCTTC.

In this sample, this clone turned up a few times. This chain uses TRBV6-4 with TRBJ1-1; D gene uncertain. V gave up 7 bases and J gave up 1 base, with 13 bases separating them. This CDR3 has 14 residues. Germline CDR1 reads MRHNA; CDR2 reads SNTAGT. This CDR3 is CASTRESGNTEAFF. In nucleotides, the CDR3 is TGTGCCAGCACGAGAGAATCCGGGAACACTGAAGCTTTCTTT.

J is TRBJ2-7 and V is TRBV6-1; weak D call: TRBD2 (7 bases). CDR1 is MNHNS, CDR2 SASEGT, per germline. V shed 7 bases and J shed 2 bases, with 18 bases lying between them. CDR3 length: 15 amino acids. CDR3 nucleotide sequence: TGTGCCAGCATTTCTCGGGGGGCGGCCCCCTACGAGCAGTACTTC. It specifies CASISRGAAPYEQYF.

The chain carries TRBV4-1 and TRBJ2-6; D remains ambiguous. V was trimmed by 4 bases and J by 3 bases, leaving 7 bases between them. This CDR3 has 14 residues. Germline V gene data show CDR1 as MGHRA and CDR2 as YSYEKL. The DNA for the CDR3 is TGCGCCAGCAGCCTCCCCCATGGGGCCAACGTCCTGACTTTC. Amino acids: CASSLPHGANVLTF.

The V call is TRBV14, the J call TRBJ1-4, with D maybe TRBD1 (5 bases). Trimming left V 0 bases short and J 8 bases short, with 13 bases between. The CDR3 is 15 amino acids. CDR1 and CDR2 (germline): SGHDN, FVKESK. The CDR3 sequence is CASSQDLAGREKLFF. The CDR3 DNA is TGTGCCAGCAGCCAAGACCTCGCAGGGCGGGAAAAACTGTTTTTT.